This TCR beta chain was sequenced for a study of T cells in Graves' hyperthyroidism and ophthalmopathy. Study in general: Peripheral blood was obtained at initial diagnosis, preceding any treatment.

This CDR3 comprises 17 residues. Germline V lookup: CDR1 ENHRY, CDR2 SYGVKD. V was clipped by 2 bases and J by 2 bases; unmatched bases: 6. For ophthalmopathy patients, the Clinical Activity Score was at least 3 and the NOSPECS grade at least 4; duration was under 3 months. Researchers took RNA transcripts and amplified the TCR beta CDR3 regions from them. First-round RT-PCR targeting the TCR CDR3 was performed with the HTBI primer set. TCRdb reprocessed the multiplex PCR reads via MiXCR and lists one record per CDR3 protein. The data show 600,000 to 650,000 distinct CDR3 sequences, less than 25% seen once.

The chain recombines TRBV10-3 with TRBJ2-3; 11 bases fit TRBD2. The sequenced material came from blood. The origin of this receptor is a man in his thirties or forties with Graves' ophthalmopathy. CDR3 sequence reads: CAISEKGTSGTTDTQYF. For the CDR3, the DNA is TGTGCCATCAGTGAGAAAGGGACTAGCGGAACCACAGATACGCAGTATTTT.